Sequencing of this TCR beta chain was carried out in a study of CXCR3 chemokines and chemotherapy response in bladder cancer (dated by TCRdb to between 2021 and 2023). Looking at the study overall: The study tested whether activity of the CXCR3 chemokine system within human bladder cancer tumors predicted response to chemotherapy.

In regard to this clonotype: The antigen it recognizes is unknown. No much larger clone is present one base from it, and per-base qualities are unavailable.

Compared with germline, V lacks 6 bases and J lacks 2 bases; bases without a gene match: 18. CDR1 and CDR2, per the germline V gene, are MDHEN and SYDVKM. The CDR3 runs 20 amino acids, cysteine and phenylalanine included. CDR3 DNA only is kept here, 60 bases in frame from base 1. The library came from PCR. Data came from an Illumina HiSeq 2500. TCRdb took the public reads, trimmed them with fastp at Q25, ran MiXCR for clone calling and kept in-frame beta chains. Every distinct CDR3 protein forms one entry, paired with its most common genes and DNA. The sample table holds 2,500 to 3,500 distinct CDR3 sequences, of which around 10% were seen once. Jointly, the top ten make up 30% to 40% of the sample.

Sampling was conducted from a patient whose treatment included neoadjuvant chemotherapy. This TCR derives from a human donor with bladder cancer that responded to neoadjuvant chemotherapy. Recombination connected TRBV28 to TRBJ2-6; TRBD1 matches 8 bases in the middle. The nucleotide sequence is given as TGTGCCAGCAGGTCGGAATTACACAGGGGGTGGCAAGCTGGGGCCAACGTCCTGACTTTC. The encoded protein is CASRSELHRGWQAGANVLTF.